The 13 T cell receptor beta chains given below trace back to one sample, sequenced in a study of T cell changes during pregnancy in multiple sclerosis. Profiling relied on immunoSEQ multiplex PCR, and the TCRdb table lists in-frame clones only, not all of them. The table shows roughly 40,000 clones, with approximately 94% occurring only once. Here the sequenced sample was peripheral blood, taken in the third trimester of pregnancy. The receptors originated from a female donor with multiple sclerosis, enrolled in a pregnancy study.

The chain carries TRBV19 and TRBJ2-3; D remains unclear. Per the germline V gene, CDR1 is LNHDA and CDR2 is SQIVND (reference sequence). The CDR3 covers 15 residues. V lost 3 bases and J 2 bases, leaving 12 bases between the germline ends. The CDR3 loop reads CASSIQDDPTDTQYF. CDR3 coding DNA: TGTGCCAGTAGTATCCAGGATGACCCCACAGATACGCAGTATTTT.

J is TRBJ2-5 and V is TRBV7-3, with 9 positions matching TRBD1. This CDR3 has 13 amino acids. With 5 bases clipped from V and 3 bases from J, the junction kept 1 base outside the gene matches. Germline values: CDR1 SGHTA, CDR2 FQGTGA. The chain's CDR3 is CASSRDREETQYF. The CDR3 DNA follows: TGTGCCAGCAGCCGGGACAGGGAAGAGACCCAGTACTTC. The entire variable domain, with the rest obtained from reference TRBV7-3 and TRBJ2-5, is as follows: GAGVSQTPSNKVTEKGKYVELRCDPISGHTALYWYRQSLGQGPEFLIYFQGTGAADDSGLPNDRFFAVRPEGSVSTLKIQRTERGDSAVYLCASSRDREETQYFGPGTRLLVL.

The genes are TRBV4-1 and TRBJ2-1; perhaps TRBD1 as D (6 bases). Germline values: CDR1 MGHRA, CDR2 YSYEKL. Deletions cut 4 bases from V and 6 bases from J, with 7 bases between. This CDR3 is built from 12 residues. CDR3 in amino acids: CASSPQGNEQFF. CDR3 bases: TGCGCCAGCAGCCCACAGGGCAATGAGCAGTTCTTC.

This chain uses TRBV19 with TRBJ2-7; 11 bases line up with TRBD2. The V gene's germline CDR1 is LNHDA and CDR2 SQIVND (reference sequence). The CDR3 loop spans 16 amino acids. With 4 bases clipped from V and 4 bases from J, the junction kept 9 bases outside the gene matches. This CDR3 is CASSKLAGEVGYEQYF. The CDR3 nucleotides read TGTGCCAGTAGTAAACTAGCGGGAGAAGTTGGATACGAGCAGTACTTC. Combining the CDR3 with reference TRBV19 and TRBJ2-7 gives the whole variable domain DGGITQSPKYLFRKEGQNVTLSCEQNLNHDAMYWYRQDPGQGLRLIYYSQIVNDFQKGDIAEGYSVSREKKESFPLTVTSAQKNPTAFYLCASSKLAGEVGYEQYFGPGTRLTVT.

The V and J genes are TRBV28 and TRBJ1-4, with 10 bases matching TRBD1. Trimming took 1 base from V and 10 from J; bases not matched to a gene: 12. The CDR3 is made up of 17 amino acids. CDR1 is MDHEN and CDR2 is SYDVKM in the germline V gene. The CDR3 DNA is TGTGCCAGCAGTTTATCTAACGGACAGGGGGTGGGACCAAAACTGTTTTTT. It encodes CASSLSNGQGVGPKLFF.

This clone was found once. The chain is built from TRBV28 and TRBJ1-2; maybe TRBD1 (5 bases). CDR3 size: 11 residues. The V end lost 10 bases, the J end lost 5 bases, and 11 bases lay between the germline ends. From germline, CDR1 is MDHEN and CDR2 SYDVKM. CDR3 coding DNA: TGTGCCATACAGGAAGGGTATGGCTACACCTTC. Translated, it gives CAIQEGYGYTF.

The chain is built from TRBV13 and TRBJ2-7, with 12 bases matching TRBD2. V trimming: 0 bases; J trimming: 2 bases; junction bases outside the gene matches: 2. Germline-derived CDR1 and CDR2 are PRHDT and FYEKMQ (reference sequence). The CDR3 length is 16 residues. Here the CDR3 reads CASSLGLAGGTYEQYF. Here the CDR3 DNA reads TGTGCCAGCAGCTTAGGACTAGCGGGGGGCACCTACGAGCAGTACTTC.

This clone was seen just once. The genes are TRBV5-1 and TRBJ2-1; 11 bases fit TRBD2. CDR3 length: 14 amino acids. V lost 5 bases, J lost 6 bases, and 4 bases stayed unmatched. CDR1 SGHRS and CDR2 YFSETQ come from the germline V gene. The CDR3 reads CASRLAGASNEQFF. The DNA for the CDR3 is TGCGCCAGCAGACTAGCGGGAGCATCCAATGAGCAGTTCTTC. Complete variable domain (other parts from reference TRBV5-1 and TRBJ2-1): KAGVTQTPRYLIKTRGQQVTLSCSPISGHRSVSWYQQTPGQGLQFLFEYFSETQRNKGNFPGRFSGRQFSNSRSEMNVSTLELGDSALYLCASRLAGASNEQFFGPGTRLTVL.

The rearrangement uses TRBV5-1 and TRBJ2-5; 8 nucleotides agree with TRBD1. From germline, CDR1 is SGHRS and CDR2 YFSETQ. V lost 2 bases, J lost 4 bases, and 7 bases stayed unmatched. This CDR3 is built from 15 residues. CDR3 protein: CASSFGRGRGETQYF. The CDR3 coding sequence is TGCGCCAGCAGCTTCGGCAGGGGGCGTGGAGAGACCCAGTACTTC.

The chain employs TRBV10-3 and TRBJ2-3, with TRBD2 matching 12 bases. Germline trimming cut 9 bases from V and 0 bases from J; bases unmatched to any gene: 13. Germline lookup yields CDR1 ENHRY and CDR2 SYGVKD. The CDR3 length is 18 residues. The CDR3, as DNA: TGTGCCATTACAAGCGGGACTAGCGGGCTGGGCAGCACAGATACGCAGTATTTT. Amino acids: CAITSGTSGLGSTDTQYF.

The V gene is TRBV1, the J gene TRBJ2-1; the table gives TRBD2 as D, unverified against the DNA. TRBV1 is a known pseudogene. The CDR3 sequence is 15 residues long. The CDR3 loop is CTSSTLAGGPYEQFF. DNA of the CDR3: TGCACCAGCAGCACCCTAGCGGGGGGGCCGTATGAGCAGTTCTTC.

The chain carries TRBV9 and TRBJ2-6, with D possibly TRBD1 on 6 matching bases. The germline V and J ends were trimmed by 0 bases and 0 bases, with 13 bases remaining between them. This CDR3 region has 18 residues. The V gene's germline CDR1 is SGDLS and CDR2 YYNGEE. CDR3 sequence reads: CASSVDPGDSSGANVLTF. The CDR3 DNA follows: TGTGCCAGCAGCGTAGATCCAGGGGATAGCTCTGGGGCCAACGTCCTGACTTTC.

This chain joins TRBV2 and TRBJ2-3, with D perhaps TRBD2 (5 bases). This CDR3 has 13 residues. Trimming shortened V by 7 bases and J by 5 bases, and 13 bases separated the two germline ends. The germline gives CDR1 SNHLY, CDR2 FYNNEI. CDR3 loop: CASNSPAGDTQYF. CDR3 DNA sequence: TGTGCCAGCAATAGTCCGGCGGGAGATACGCAGTATTTT.